The 28 T cell receptor delta chains below all came from one sample that was sequenced in a study of gamma-delta chains in newborns, infants, children. TCRdb re-called the reads with CATT. The sample yields about 6,100 delta-chain clones, roughly 1.9% seen once. The sequencing sample was made of blood. The receptors stem from a child who was a newborn, infant or young child, either healthy, febrile or measles-vaccinated (not recorded which).

This clone was seen only a few times. For this DNA, TCRdb reports the protein of a much larger clone, which diverges at residue 3, most likely from a read error; the protein presented here is translated directly from the DNA. V usage is TRDV2 and J usage is TRDJ3; 9 bases fit TRDD3. Germline CDR1 is GEAIGNYY and CDR2 is EKD. CDR3 length: 18 residues. CDR3 in amino acids: CARDTGDTRSWDTRQMFF. The DNA for the CDR3 is TGTGCCCGTGACACTGGGGATACGCGCTCCTGGGACACCCGACAGATGTTTTTC.

By share of the sample, this clone is medium-sized (0.01 to 0.1%). The same CDR3 is also encoded by other DNA sequences in this sample. The V and J genes are TRDV2 and TRDJ3; 12 bases are a match to TRDD3. There are 18 residues in the CDR3. V shed 4 bases, J shed 2 bases, and the junction held 5 bases outside the gene matches. The germline CDR1 and CDR2 sequences are GEAIGNYY and EKD. In nucleotides, the CDR3 is TGTGCCTGTGATACTGGGGGATACCATGCCTGGGACACCCGACAGATGTTTTTC. Translation: CACDTGGYHAWDTRQMFF.

This clone has ten or more counts. This chain joins TRDV2 and TRDJ3, with 11 bases lining up with TRDD3. Germline-derived CDR1 and CDR2 are GEAIGNYY and EKD. The CDR3 runs 18 residues. V lost 3 bases and J lost 0; bases outside the gene matches: 3. The CDR3 here is CACDSGGYFSWDTRQMFF. The CDR3 coding sequence is TGTGCCTGTGACTCTGGGGGATACTTCTCCTGGGACACCCGACAGATGTTTTTC.

For this clone: A far larger clone is off by one base, so a read error is likely. At the DNA level, this CDR3 is encoded by other sequences in the same sample as well. The rearrangement uses TRDV2 and TRDJ3; 9 positions agree with TRDD3. CDR3 length equals 19 residues. Germline CDR1 is GEAIGNYY and CDR2 is EKD. The junction had 7 bases not matched to a gene; V was cut back by 2 bases and J by 0 bases. CDR3: CACDNILGDSSWDTRQMFF. CDR3 bases: TGTGCCTGTGACAATATATTGGGGGATAGCTCCTGGGACACCCGACAGATGTTTTTC.

This clone was found a few times. TCRdb's entry gives the protein of a much larger clone, which mismatches this DNA's translation at residue 16, likely from a read error; the protein reported here is translated from the DNA. The chain joins TRDV2 to TRDJ3, with 11 bases matching TRDD3. Germline V gene sequence: CDR1 GEAIGNYY, CDR2 EKD. CDR3 length equals 18 residues. CDR3 residues: CACDTAGGYPWDTRQVFF. The CDR3 DNA sequence: TGTGCCTGTGACACGGCTGGGGGATACCCCTGGGACACCCGACAGGTGTTTTTC.

This clone turned up a few times. TCRdb's listed protein matches a much larger clone and diverges from this DNA's translation at residue 11, likely through a read error; the protein shown comes from the DNA. The CDR3 is CACDLGDTPRNTDKLIF. The CDR3 DNA sequence: TGTGCCTGTGACCTGGGGGATACGCCTAGGAACACCGATAAACTCATCTTT. The rearrangement joins TRDV2 to TRDJ1; 12 bases map to TRDD3. Germline V gene lookup returns CDR1 GEAIGNYY and CDR2 EKD. The CDR3 sequence is 17 residues long. The V segment lost 3 bases and the J segment 0 bases; nucleotides outside the gene matches: 7.

By share, this clone counts as large (0.1 to 1%). Other nucleotide sequences in the sample specify the same CDR3. CDR3 in DNA: TGTGCCTGTGACACCGTGGGGGATAGCTCCTGGGACACCCGACAGATGTTTTTC. Amino acid sequence: CACDTVGDSSWDTRQMFF. The rearrangement links TRDV2 to TRDJ3; 9 nucleotides agree with TRDD3. The germline V gene has CDR1 GEAIGNYY and CDR2 EKD. V lost 0 bases to trimming and J lost 0 bases; unmatched junction nucleotides: 2. This CDR3 is built from 18 residues.

Comments on this clone: For this DNA, TCRdb reports the protein of a much larger clone, which diverges at residue 7, most likely from a read error; the protein presented here is translated directly from the DNA. This chain uses TRDV2 with TRDJ3; 7 nucleotides agree with TRDD3. The CDR3 consists of 16 residues. The V and J ends lost 3 bases and 0 bases, in that order; junction bases with no gene match: 1. CDR1 and CDR2 from the germline V gene are GEAIGNYY and EKD. The CDR3 loop reads CACDGIHSWDTRQMFF. The CDR3 DNA reads TGTGCCTGTGACGGGATACACTCCTGGGACACCCGACAGATGTTTTTC.

Only a few counts were recorded for this clone. It may be a read error: a sequence one base away is much more abundant. The CDR3 is CACDTILGDITISWDTRQMFF. DNA of the CDR3: TGTGCCTGTGACACGATACTGGGGGATATAACGATCTCCTGGGACACCCGACAGATGTTTTTC. The V call is TRDV2, the J call TRDJ3; 11 nucleotides match TRDD3. This CDR3 has 21 residues. The trim removed 1 base at V and 0 bases at J, leaving 10 bases unmatched. Per germline, CDR1 GEAIGNYY and CDR2 EKD.

With regard to this clone: The protein TCRdb gives is from a much larger clone and does not agree with this DNA's translation at residue 6, likely a read error; the protein shown here comes from the DNA. This chain links TRDV2 with TRDJ3; 13 positions agree with TRDD3. The CDR3 loop spans 19 amino acids. The trim removed 0 bases at V and 5 bases at J, leaving 6 bases unmatched. Germline loops: CDR1 GEAIGNYY, CDR2 EKD. CDR3 protein: CACDTALGDTRRDTRQMFF. The CDR3 DNA reads as TGTGCCTGTGACACCGCACTGGGGGATACGCGCCGGGACACCCGACAGATGTTTTTC.

Comments on this clone: Since a much larger clone is just one base distant, this may be a read error. This sample includes further DNA sequences coding for the same CDR3. The chain links TRDV2 to TRDJ3, with 10 bases lining up with TRDD3. The CDR3 has 18 residues. Germline V gives CDR1 GEAIGNYY, CDR2 EKD. The CDR3 bases are TGTGCCTGTGACACCTGGGGGATACACTCCTGGGATACCCGACAGATGTTTTTC. Encoded protein: CACDTWGIHSWDTRQMFF.

This clone was counted between two and nine times. TCRdb's listed protein matches a much larger clone and diverges from this DNA's translation at residue 3, likely through a read error; the protein shown comes from the DNA. The chain employs TRDV2 and TRDJ3, with 12 bases matching TRDD3. Per the germline V gene, CDR1 is GEAIGNYY and CDR2 is EKD. The CDR3 runs 20 residues. The CDR3 is CAYDTVLGDTSSWGTRQMFF. CDR3 in DNA: TGTGCCTATGACACCGTACTGGGGGATACCAGCTCCTGGGGCACCCGACAGATGTTTTTC.

In regard to this clone: A read error is the likely source, as a far larger clone sits one nucleotide away. V gene TRDV2 combines with J gene TRDJ3; 13 bases are a match to TRDD3. The V gene's germline CDR1 is GEAIGNYY and CDR2 EKD. The junction had 10 bases not matched to a gene; V was cut back by 3 bases and J by 0 bases. The CDR3 length is 21 residues. This chain's CDR3 is CACDPILGDTLCSWDTRQMFF. The DNA for the CDR3 is TGTGCCTGTGACCCAATACTGGGGGATACGCTATGCTCCTGGGACACCCGACAGATGTTTTTC.

Comments on this clone: The protein recorded in TCRdb matches a much larger clone and deviates from this DNA's translation at residue 11, suggesting a read error; the protein here is obtained by translating the DNA. This sequence joins TRDV2 and TRDJ2, with 10 nucleotides matching TRDD3. With 3 bases clipped from V and 9 bases from J, the junction kept 9 bases outside the gene matches. Germline CDR1 reads GEAIGNYY; CDR2 reads EKD. The CDR3 is made up of 15 amino acids. Here the CDR3 reads CACDPMVGDTTQLFF. The DNA of the CDR3 is TGTGCCTGTGACCCGATGGTGGGGGATACAACACAACTCTTCTTT.

This clone is medium-sized. Other DNA sequences in the same sample also yield this CDR3. This sequence joins TRDV2 and TRDJ3, with 9 nucleotides matching TRDD3. Losses at the gene ends were 0 bases for V and 2 bases for J; bases not matched to a gene: 13. CDR3 length equals 21 residues. Germline loops: CDR1 GEAIGNYY, CDR2 EKD. The CDR3, as DNA: TGTGCCTGTGACACCGTCCCCCAACGGGGATACGCAGCCTGGGACACCCGACAGATGTTTTTC. It translates to CACDTVPQRGYAAWDTRQMFF.

There are a few counts of this clone. A read error likely explains why the TCRdb protein, taken from a much larger clone, differs from this DNA's translation at residue 3; the protein shown is translated from the DNA. The J gene is TRDJ2, the V gene TRDV2, with 12 positions matching TRDD3. There are 18 residues in the CDR3. CDR1 and CDR2 (germline): GEAIGNYY, EKD. CDR3 in DNA: TGTGCCCGTGACCCTTTACTGGGGGATACCACTTTGACAGCACAACTCTTCTTT. Amino acids: CARDPLLGDTTLTAQLFF.

In the case of this clone: A read error likely explains this, since a far larger clone differs by one base. Other DNA sequences in the same sample also yield this CDR3. The V call is TRDV2, the J call TRDJ2, with 8 bases matching TRDD3. This CDR3 has 16 residues. CDR1 is GEAIGNYY, CDR2 EKD, per germline. For the CDR3, the DNA is TGTGCCTGTGACCCACTGGGGGGCCTTTTGACTGCACAACTCTTCTTT. It is translated as CACDPLGGLLTAQLFF.

A few counts support this clone. The mismatch at residue 16 between this DNA's translation and the TCRdb protein of a much larger clone likely reflects a read error; the protein shown is translated from the DNA. Other DNA sequences in this sample translate to the same CDR3. J is TRDJ3 and V is TRDV2; 9 positions agree with TRDD3. The CDR3 extends over 18 amino acids. CDR1 GEAIGNYY and CDR2 EKD come from the germline V gene. CDR3 coding DNA: TGTGCCTGTGACACCGTGCTGGGGGATTCCTGGGACACCCGACAGACGTTTTTC. This encodes CACDTVLGDSWDTRQTFF.

J is TRDJ3 and V is TRDV1; 8 bases agree with TRDD2. The junction had 15 bases not matched to a gene; V was cut back by 5 bases and J by 0 bases. Germline CDR1 and CDR2: TSWWSYY and QGS. This CDR3 is built from 21 residues. For the CDR3, the DNA is TGTGCTCTTGGGATACGGCCTTCCTATCTTGTTAGCTCCTGGGACACCCGACAGATGTTTTTC. Amino acid sequence: CALGIRPSYLVSSWDTRQMFF.

The sample holds a few counts of this clone. A much larger clone differs from this one at a single base, so this may be a read error. Different DNA sequences within this sample yield the same CDR3. This chain connects TRDV2 to TRDJ3, with TRDD3 matching over 9 bases. The CDR3 covers 21 residues. The V gene's germline CDR1 is GEAIGNYY and CDR2 EKD. The CDR3 DNA reads TGTGCCTGCGACACCGTCCCCCAACGGGGATACGCAGCCTGGGACACCCGACAGATGTTTTTC. Protein sequence: CACDTVPQRGYAAWDTRQMFF.

Of note for this clone: A read error is the likely source, as a far larger clone sits one nucleotide away. This sample also contains other DNA sequences that code for the same CDR3. The chain recombines TRDV2 with TRDJ3, with a weak D call TRDD3 (5 bases). This CDR3 has 16 residues. The V gene's germline CDR1 is GEAIGNYY and CDR2 EKD. The CDR3 sequence is CACDGVTGRDTRQMFF. The CDR3 DNA is TGTGCCTGTGACGGGGTTACTGGCCGGGACACCCGTCAGATGTTTTTC.

The rearrangement links TRDV2 to TRDJ3; 7 bases line up with TRDD3. Germline CDR1 is GEAIGNYY and CDR2 is EKD. CDR3 length: 18 residues. The V segment lost 5 bases and the J segment 0 bases; nucleotides outside the gene matches: 9. As DNA, the CDR3 is TGTGCCTGTGTCACGGGGGATGCTAGCTCCTGGGACACCCGACAGATGTTTTTC. Translated: CACVTGDASSWDTRQMFF.

This clone counts as medium-sized. A much larger clone lies a single base off, so this may be a read error. The same CDR3 arises from other DNA sequences in this sample as well. The J gene is TRDJ3, the V gene TRDV2; 8 bases fit TRDD3. The CDR3 covers 18 residues. Per the germline V gene, CDR1 is GEAIGNYY and CDR2 is EKD. Trimming at V came to 1 base and at J to 0 bases, leaving 4 bases not matched to a gene. The CDR3 loop reads CACDTGGSASWDTRQMFF. The CDR3 DNA reads as TGTGCCTGTGACACTGGGGGATCCGCCTCCTGGGACACCCGACAGATGTTTTTC.

Points on this clone: Its ends do not fully match the called genes, so a read error is possible. The same CDR3 arises from other DNA sequences in this sample as well. This chain links TRDV3 with TRDJ2, with TRDD3 matching over 10 bases. Per germline, CDR1 TVYSNPD and CDR2 GDNSRS (reference sequence). The CDR3 spans 15 residues. CDR3 loop: CAFYWGMPVTAQLFF. The CDR3, as DNA: TGCGCCTTTTACTGGGGGATGCCGGTGACAGCACAACTCTTCTTT.

This clone is labeled as medium-sized (0.01 to 0.1%). This likely reflects a read error, since a far larger clone is one base away. This sequence joins TRDV2 and TRDJ3; 9 bases agree with TRDD3. Losses at the gene ends were 0 bases for V and 0 bases for J; bases not matched to a gene: 2. The CDR3 runs to 18 residues. Germline CDR1 reads GEAIGNYY; CDR2 reads EKD. This CDR3 is CACDTVGGYSWDTRQMFF. Here the CDR3 DNA reads TGTGCCTGTGACACCGTTGGGGGATACTCCTGGGACACCCGACAGATGTTTTTC.

Only a few counts were recorded for this clone. This chain connects TRDV1 to TRDJ1; 10 bases agree with TRDD3. V was pared by 2 bases and J by 7 bases, with 31 bases of the junction left unmatched. CDR3 length equals 23 residues. CDR1 is TSWWSYY and CDR2 is QGS in the germline V gene. DNA of the CDR3: TGTGCTCTTGGGGAAAGGTGGACTCCTACGGACTGGGGGATCGGGGGGATCGAGGGTAAACTCATCTTT. It is translated as CALGERWTPTDWGIGGIEGKLIF.

This clone showed up just a few times. A much larger clone differs by one base, so this may be a read error. V is TRDV1 and J is TRDJ2; 9 bases are shared with TRDD2. Germline values: CDR1 TSWWSYY, CDR2 QGS. The V gene end was trimmed by 0 bases and the J gene end by 6 bases; junction bases not matched to a gene: 5. The CDR3 extends over 16 amino acids. The CDR3 sequence is CALGELLPTGAAQLFF. Written as DNA, the CDR3 is TGTGCTCTTGGGGAACTCCTTCCTACTGGGGCAGCACAACTCTTCTTT.

A word on this clone: This DNA translates differently at residue 4 from the TCRdb protein, which is that of a much larger clone; a read error is likely, and the protein shown is the DNA's own translation. V gene TRDV2 combines with J gene TRDJ2; 9 nucleotides line up with TRDD3. Germline loops: CDR1 GEAIGNYY, CDR2 EKD. The CDR3 covers 16 residues. The CDR3, as DNA: TGTGCCTGTGTCACCGTGGGGGATATTTTGACAGCACAACTCTTCTTT. It translates to CACVTVGDILTAQLFF.